Presented here are 15 T cell receptor beta chains from one specimen sequenced in a study of esophageal squamous cell carcinoma under preoperative chemotherapy. MiXCR, applied by TCRdb to the PCR reads, yields one record per CDR3 protein. The sample includes more than 10,000 distinct CDR3 sequences, around 50% of them seen just once. Time point in this sample: before preoperative PTX-NDP chemotherapy. The sample was collected from a patient given preoperative chemotherapy. All receptors come from a human donor with esophageal squamous cell carcinoma. The donor label of this sample is uncertain.

Only a few counts were recorded for this clonotype. The chain uses TRBV11-1 and TRBJ2-2; 7 bases fit TRBD1. The CDR3 runs to 13 residues. Germline CDR1 SGHAT, CDR2 FQDESV (reference sequence). The V and J ends lost 8 bases and 9 bases, in that order; junction bases with no gene match: 9. CDR3 nucleotides: TGTGCCAGCCGAGCCAAGACAGGGCGGGAGCTGTTTTTT. Protein: CASRAKTGRELFF.

This clonotype is large in the sample. The rearrangement uses TRBV6-1 and TRBJ2-1, with D possibly being TRBD1 (5 bases). Germline-derived CDR1 and CDR2 are MNHNS and SASEGT. The V gene lost 5 bases and the J gene lost 10 bases, with 9 bases spanning the gap. The CDR3 is 11 residues long. The CDR3 protein is CASSQGAEQFF. CDR3 DNA sequence: TGTGCCAGCAGTCAAGGGGCAGAGCAGTTCTTC.

In its sample, this clonotype is medium-sized. This chain joins TRBV6-1 and TRBJ2-1, with D tentatively TRBD1 (5 bases). V gave up 7 bases and J gave up 10 bases, with 14 bases separating them. This CDR3 has 12 amino acids. Germline-derived CDR1 and CDR2 are MNHNS and SASEGT. The CDR3 coding sequence is TGTGCCAGCACACCGACAGCCTACGAGCAGTTCTTC. The encoded protein is CASTPTAYEQFF.

This clonotype has more than one count but fewer than ten. CDR3 sequence: CASSEGSGAQETQYF. CDR3 in DNA: TGTGCCAGCAGTGAAGGGTCAGGGGCCCAAGAGACCCAGTACTTC. J is TRBJ2-5 and V is TRBV6-1; D perhaps matches TRBD1 (6 bases). The CDR3 covers 15 residues. CDR1 MNHNS and CDR2 SASEGT come from the germline V gene. With 1 base removed from V and 1 base from J, the gap between germline ends came to 10 bases.

This clonotype was observed a handful of times. The CDR3 DNA is TGTGCCAGCAGTTTAGCGGGGGTAAGAGGCTACACCTTC. This codes for CASSLAGVRGYTF. This chain links TRBV28 with TRBJ1-2; TRBD1 might be the D (5 bases). The germline V and J ends were trimmed by 2 bases and 8 bases, with 12 bases remaining between them. Germline V gene sequence: CDR1 MDHEN, CDR2 SYDVKM. The length of the CDR3 is 13 residues.

Relative to its sample, this clonotype is medium-sized. The chain combines TRBV27 with TRBJ2-1; D may be TRBD1 or TRBD2 (5 bases each). Germline CDR1 and CDR2: MNHEY and SMNVEV (reference sequence). The CDR3 loop spans 15 amino acids. Trimming stripped 4 bases from V and 5 bases from J, with 15 bases between. CDR3 loop: CASSSAGTTDNEQFF. In DNA form, the CDR3 reads TGTGCCAGCAGTTCCGCCGGGACGACCGACAATGAGCAGTTCTTC.

This clonotype was picked up one time. This sequence joins TRBV12-3 or TRBV12-4 and TRBJ2-1; the D gene is possibly TRBD2 (5 bases). TRBJ2-7 explains the end of the DNA better; the J call may be wrong. The CDR3 consists of 15 residues. Here the CDR3 DNA reads TGTGCCCGCGTCCCGGTGCTGTCTAGCAAAAATATGCAGTACTTC. It translates to CARVPVLSSKNMQYF.

This clonotype was seen ten or more times. A much larger clone differs from this one at a single base, so this may be a read error. The chain employs TRBV7-2 and TRBJ2-1, with 7 nucleotides matching TRBD1. This CDR3 spans 15 amino acids. Germline V gene lookup returns CDR1 SGHTA and CDR2 FQGNSA. Unmatched junction bases numbered 17, after V lost 5 bases and J lost 13 bases. The CDR3 reads CASSPPTGSKNIQFF. The CDR3 DNA reads TGTGCCAGCAGCCCCCCGACAGGGTCCAAAAACATTCAGTTCTTC.

The rearrangement joins TRBV10-1 to TRBJ2-2, with D possibly TRBD1 on 6 matching bases. With the DNA end fitting TRBJ2-3 better, the J assignment may be wrong. CDR3 length: 11 residues. From germline, CDR1 is WNHNN and CDR2 SYGVQD (reference sequence). The CDR3 loop reads CASGNTGTQYF. The CDR3 region has the DNA TGCGCCAGCGGGAACACAGGGACGCAGTATTTT.

Remarks on this clonotype: A much larger clone sits a single nucleotide away, making a read error possible. This chain uses TRBV6-1 with TRBJ2-3; D unresolved. Per germline, CDR1 MNHNS and CDR2 SASEGT. The CDR3 has 14 residues. CDR3 sequence reads: CASKDLSGTETQYF. The CDR3 DNA reads as TGTGCCAGCAAGGACCTCTCGGGCACAGAGACGCAGTATTTT.

This clonotype was observed many times. V and J are TRBV6-1 and TRBJ2-1, with 11 bases that match TRBD1. CDR1 MNHNS and CDR2 SASEGT come from the germline V gene. V trimming: 6 bases; J trimming: 8 bases; junction bases outside the gene matches: 9. The CDR3 length is 15 residues. CDR3: CASRRTGGLGDEQFF. The CDR3, as DNA: TGTGCCAGCAGAAGGACAGGGGGCTTGGGGGATGAGCAGTTCTTC.

The V call is TRBV6-5, the J call TRBJ1-2; no reliable D call. CDR3 length equals 14 residues. V was clipped by 0 bases and J by 7 bases, with 12 bases between them. Germline assignment: CDR1 MNHEY and CDR2 SVGAGI. CDR3: CASSYSGGRRGYTF. The CDR3 bases are TGTGCCAGCAGTTACTCAGGCGGACGCCGTGGCTACACCTTC.

This clonotype was detected only a few times. The chain couples TRBV4-1 to TRBJ2-1; D call uncertain. The J call may not be correct, given that the DNA end is closer to TRBJ2-7. Looked up from germline, CDR1 is MGHRA and CDR2 is YSYEKL. CDR3 length: 14 residues. CDR3 region: CASSQDLQLYEQYF. DNA of the CDR3: TGCGCCAGCAGCCAAGATTTACAGCTCTACGAGCAGTACTTC.

The CDR3 protein is CASRPTGVSNQPQHF. The CDR3 bases are TGTGCCAGCAGACCGACAGGGGTTAGCAATCAGCCCCAGCATTTT. V and J are TRBV6-1 and TRBJ1-5, with 8 bases that match TRBD1. This CDR3 comprises 15 residues. Germline V gene data show CDR1 as MNHNS and CDR2 as SASEGT. The junction had 4 bases not matched to a gene; V was cut back by 6 bases and J by 0 bases.

This chain connects TRBV7-6 to TRBJ2-1, with unresolved D. The better agreement between TRBJ2-7 and the DNA end casts doubt on the J call. The CDR3 has 13 residues. The V gene's germline CDR1 is SGHVS and CDR2 FNYEAQ. The CDR3 DNA sequence: TGTGCCAGCAGCACAAAACCAAACTACGAGCAGTACTTC. Its protein is CASSTKPNYEQYF.